These 5 T cell receptor beta chains were all obtained from the same sample, sequenced in a study of T cell responses to AZD1222 COVID-19 vaccine. Profiled with immunoSEQ multiplex PCR; TCRdb holds only in-frame clones, not every one. The table lists approximately 150,000 clones, roughly 88% of them singletons, with about 3.3% in the top ten. The sequencing here drew on peripheral blood, taken on day 0 of MenACWY control vaccination. These receptors came from an adult in good health.

The chain couples TRBV5-1 to TRBJ2-1; 14 positions agree with TRBD2. V lost 4 bases to trimming and J lost 7 bases; unmatched junction nucleotides: 7. The CDR3 is made up of 16 amino acids. The germline V gene has CDR1 SGHRS and CDR2 YFSETQ. The CDR3 region has the DNA TGCGCCAGCAGCCGACTAGCGGGAGGGAAGGATAATGAGCAGTTCTTC. Amino acids: CASSRLAGGKDNEQFF.

The chain carries TRBV4-1 and TRBJ2-7, with D hard to call. Germline CDR1 reads MGHRA; CDR2 reads YSYEKL. Trimming stripped 1 base from V and 0 bases from J, with 10 bases between. The CDR3 totals 15 residues. For the CDR3, the DNA is TGCGCCAGCAGCCAAGCCCCTGGCAGCTCCTACGAGCAGTACTTC. This gives the protein CASSQAPGSSYEQYF.

The CDR3 loop is CASSPTSGWGYEQYF. The CDR3 DNA is TGTGCCAGCAGTCCGACTAGCGGGTGGGGCTACGAGCAGTACTTC. The chain carries TRBV27 and TRBJ2-7, with 10 bases lining up with TRBD2. The CDR3 covers 15 residues. The germline V gene encodes CDR1 MNHEY and CDR2 SMNVEV (reference sequence). After removal of 5 bases from V and 3 bases from J, the junction contained 7 bases not matched to a gene.

The CDR3 bases are TGTGCCAGCAGCTTTTCGGGGATGAACACTGAAGCTTTCTTT. This gives the protein CASSFSGMNTEAFF. This chain uses TRBV5-4 with TRBJ1-1; no reliable D call. The V gene lost 2 bases and the J gene lost 0 bases, with 8 bases spanning the gap. The CDR3 runs to 14 residues. Germline CDR1 reads SGHNT; CDR2 reads YYREEE (reference sequence).

V and J are TRBV9 and TRBJ2-7, with D perhaps given as TRBD1 or TRBD2 (5 bases each). V lost 6 bases to trimming and J lost 6 bases, with 16 bases between them. CDR1 SGDLS and CDR2 YYNGEE come from the germline V gene. The CDR3 extends over 13 amino acids. This chain's CDR3 is CASNKGGGFEQYF. CDR3 in DNA: TGTGCCAGCAACAAAGGTGGGGGTTTCGAGCAGTACTTC.